The following is a T cell receptor (beta chain) sequence with its context. Its matching antigen is unknown. With 60 Vbeta and 13 Jbeta primers, the PCR was carried out. Sequencing was performed with immunoSEQ multiplex PCR; in TCRdb, only in-frame clones are kept and a portion is missing. The sample holds 110,000 or so clones, about three quarters seen once. The CDR3 extends over 14 amino acids. The ends lost 4 bases at V and 3 bases at J; junction bases unmatched: 2. Germline V lookup: CDR1 KGHSH, CDR2 LQKENI. These data originate in a study of cytomegalovirus exposure and HLA in healthy donors. Overall study results and limits: Per a later analysis, 15,000 to 20,000 TCR beta sequences showed association with HLA alleles at 0.05 false discovery rate. With DRB1 most and HLA-C fewest, TCR association rates differed between HLA loci in a later analysis.

This TCR came from a woman aged 40-49 years in good health and CMV-seropositive. The sequencing sample was made of PBMCs. J is TRBJ1-5 and V is TRBV18, with TRBD1 matching over 8 bases. The CDR3, as DNA: TGTGCCAGCTCACAGGACAGGGTCAATCAGCCCCAGCATTTT. Translating gives CASSQDRVNQPQHF.